This T cell receptor beta chain came from a study of human T cells and chemical hapten exposure. This clonotype has a count of ten or more. As to time point: pre-sensitization, week 0. Treatment reported: therapeutic diphenylcyclopropenone sensitization with weekly scalp DPC. TCRdb redid the calling of the RACE reads with MiXCR, one entry per CDR3 protein. The data hold roughly 64,000 distinct CDR3 sequences, with 11% observed a single time. With 4 bases removed from V and 0 bases from J, the gap between germline ends came to 10 bases. Germline loops: CDR1 MNHNS, CDR2 SASEGT. The CDR3 length is 14 residues.

The chain couples TRBV6-1 to TRBJ2-7; no definite D call. This clonotype originated in a woman aged 40-49 years with alopecia areata. Some clones in this sample may be carry-over from other donors' samples. The input for sequencing was whole blood, taken in connection with sensitization to the hapten diphenylcyclopropenone (DPC). The CDR3, as DNA: TGTGCCAGCAGTGTGACATTTAACTCCTACGAGCAGTACTTC. Protein sequence: CASSVTFNSYEQYF.